The TCR beta chain described here comes from a study of early T cells in non-severe SARS-CoV-2 infection. Study-wide context: Unsorted whole-blood RNA was sequenced in bulk, leaving chains unpaired.

Turning to this clonotype: Its target is unknown.

This CDR3 spans 15 amino acids. Per the germline V gene, CDR1 is SGHTA and CDR2 is FQGNSA. Trimming removed 5 bases from V and 0 bases from J, with 14 bases in between. The study, taken as a whole, reports: Missing private and CD4 specificities, VDJdb matching favored anti-spike CD8 responses.

Separate cDNA molecules each had unique molecular identifiers attached to them. TCRdb independently ran MiXCR on the 5' RACE reads; one entry per CDR3 protein. Of about 75,000 distinct CDR3 sequences listed, approximately 10% are singletons. V and J are TRBV7-2 and TRBJ2-7; D may match TRBD1 or TRBD2 (5 bases each). The sequence was obtained from an adult who was a healthcare worker with PCR-confirmed SARS-CoV-2 infection or an uninfected control (not recorded which). The sample was whole blood, taken at baseline. CDR3 bases: TGTGCCAGCAGCCGAGCCGGGACGACCTCCTACGAGCAGTACTTC. It translates to CASSRAGTTSYEQYF. Filled out from reference TRBV7-2 and TRBJ2-7, the complete variable domain reads GAGVSQSPSNKVTEKGKDVELRCDPISGHTALYWYRQSLGQGLEFLIYFQGNSAPDKSGLPSDRFSAERTGGSVSTLTIQRTQQEDSAVYLCASSRAGTTSYEQYFGPGTRLTVT.